This TCR beta chain appears in the sequencing data of a study of blood T cell repertoires in COVID-19 (dated by TCRdb to about 2020). In terms of the full investigation: Samples covering the acute and convalescent phases of COVID-19 were provided by collaborators in the United States, Italy and Spain. The samples were drawn from the first 160 participants of the ongoing ImmuneRACE study and from 1,254 subjects provided by 6 global collaborators. The repertoires were released in a freely available public database intended as a resource for research on the immune response to SARS-CoV-2. The material from the prospective study consisted of cDNA or gDNA derived from T cells, B-cell-depleted T cells, or PBMCs. The sample metadata nearly always contained a de-identified subject ID, COVID-19 status, age in years and sex. Where available, HLA class I and class II types were obtained from metadata supplied by the sample provider rather than from assay-based typing. The dataset comprised deeply sampled blood TCRbeta repertoires from subjects exposed to, actively infected with, or recovered from COVID-19.

The immunoSEQ Assay, a bias-controlled multiplex PCR, was used to amplify TCRbeta CDR3 regions from genomic DNA. Per the original workflow: Nucleated cell counts per sample were estimated from amplification of reference gene primers within the assay. To quantify the absolute abundance of each unique TCRbeta CDR3 rearrangement, sequence reads were collapsed and filtered. For each sample, productive Simpson clonality was calculated as the square root of Simpson's diversity index over productive rearrangements. TCRdb stores this immuneACCESS table with in-frame sequences only. Part of the clones is absent; in the studies checked, under half of the shortfall reflects unresolved V genes, and no reason is known for the rest. The DNA was the basis for D and trimming; V, J and clone size are from that table. Counted in this sample were some 83,000 clones; about 80% of them appeared once. The ten most abundant clones make up 8.5% to 14% of the sample.

Whole blood was collected in K2EDTA tubes by collaborating institutions according to the institutions' own protocols. For TCRbeta analysis, collaborators shipped samples as frozen whole blood, isolated PBMCs, or DNA extracted from either of those sample types. This clone was seen once. The target of this receptor is not known. No base qualities exist here, and no much larger clone lies one base off it. For CDR1 and CDR2, the germline V gene lists MDHEN and SYDVKM. V has 5 bases trimmed and J has 0 bases trimmed; junction bases matching no gene number 11. The cysteine opens and the phenylalanine closes a CDR3 of 17 amino acids. This entry keeps only the CDR3 DNA: 51 bases, framed from base 1. The paper as a whole reports these results and caveats: How much clinical and demographic metadata was included differed by source and by participant, and the metadata was provided uncurated.

The receptor comes from a man between 50 and 59 years old with acute or convalescent COVID-19. The sequencing input was peripheral blood. The rearranged segments are TRBV28 and TRBJ1-1, with TRBD1 identical over 8 junction bases. CDR3 reads: CASSLLRDRSVNTEAFF. The bases read TGTGCCAGCAGTCTTCTCCGGGACAGGAGTGTGAACACTGAAGCTTTCTTT.